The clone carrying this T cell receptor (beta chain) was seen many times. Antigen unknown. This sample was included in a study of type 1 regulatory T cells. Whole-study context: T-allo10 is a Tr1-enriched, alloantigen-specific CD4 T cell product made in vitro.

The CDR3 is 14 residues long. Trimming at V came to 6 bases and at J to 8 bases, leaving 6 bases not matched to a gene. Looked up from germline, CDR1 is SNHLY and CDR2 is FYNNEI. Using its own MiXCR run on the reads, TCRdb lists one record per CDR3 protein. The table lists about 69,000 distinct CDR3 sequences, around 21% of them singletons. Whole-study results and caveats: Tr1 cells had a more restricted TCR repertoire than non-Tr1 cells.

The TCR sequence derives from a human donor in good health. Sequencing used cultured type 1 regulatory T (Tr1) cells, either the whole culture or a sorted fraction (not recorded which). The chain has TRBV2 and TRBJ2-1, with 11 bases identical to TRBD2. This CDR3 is CASSALAGVDEQFF. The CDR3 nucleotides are TGTGCCAGCAGCGCACTAGCGGGAGTTGATGAGCAGTTCTTC.